The rows below give T cell receptor beta chains drawn from one sample of a study of post-analysis software for immune sequencing data. TCRdb reprocessed the PCR reads with MiXCR, giving one entry per CDR3 protein. The sample has 150,000 to 200,000 distinct CDR3 sequences, about 30% seen once. Material for sequencing was blood. The source of these receptors is a girl between 5 and 17 years old with multiple sclerosis. Both conserved end residues are part of each CDR3. D genes are given only for firm matches. Some rows mark clone size as missing; the rest say once, few, many or name a class of expanded clone.

>15|.|.|TRBV28|TRBJ2-7
CASSLAQGTGDEQYF
TGTGCCAGCAGTTTAGCTCAGGGAACTGGAGACGAGCAGTACTTC
>12|.|.|TRBV7-2|TRBJ2-1
CAGSSVGSEQFF
TGTGCCGGCAGCTCAGTTGGGAGTGAGCAGTTCTTC
>15|few|TRBD2|TRBV7-2|TRBJ2-7
CVSSLAVSGIDEQYF
TGTGTCAGCAGCTTAGCGGTTAGCGGGATCGACGAGCAGTACTTC
>15|many|TRBD2|TRBV6-1|TRBJ2-1
CASSVFGGNYNEQFF
TGTGCCAGCAGTGTGTTCGGGGGGAACTACAATGAGCAGTTCTTC
>14|many|.|TRBV20-1|TRBJ1-1
CSARLGALNTEAFF
TGCAGTGCTAGATTGGGGGCGCTGAACACTGAAGCTTTCTTT
>12|.|.|TRBV6-5|TRBJ2-1
CAARGPVNEQFF
TGTGCCGCCAGAGGGCCGGTCAATGAGCAGTTCTTC
>13|many|.|TRBV10-3|TRBJ2-7
CAISDRGLGEQYF
TGTGCCATCAGTGATCGGGGACTCGGCGAGCAGTACTTC
>15|.|TRBD1|TRBV5-1|TRBJ1-5
CASSLTGSTGQPQHF
TGCGCCAGCAGTTTGACAGGGTCCACTGGACAGCCCCAGCATTTT
>12|few|.|TRBV4-1|TRBJ2-1
CASSQDANEQFF
TGCGCCAGCAGCCAAGATGCCAATGAGCAGTTCTTC
>18|few|.|TRBV7-8|TRBJ2-2
CARPSRTDRVSNTGELFF
TGTGCCAGACCGTCGAGGACCGACCGAGTTTCGAACACCGGGGAGCTGTTTTTT
>15|.|TRBD2|TRBV5-1|TRBJ2-5
CASSPRGLAGETQYF
TGCGCCAGCAGCCCCCGAGGACTAGCGGGAGAGACCCAGTACTTC
>15|few|.|TRBV9|TRBJ2-2
CASAPLGSYTGELFF
TGTGCCAGCGCCCCCCTTGGGTCTTACACCGGGGAGCTGTTTTTT
>14|once|TRBD1|TRBV2|TRBJ1-6
CASRGPGQGTPLHF
TGTGCCAGCAGGGGACCGGGACAGGGGACACCCCTCCACTTT
>14|few|TRBD2|TRBV20-1|TRBJ2-3
CSAVLAASTDTQYF
TGCAGTGCCGTACTAGCGGCCAGCACAGATACGCAGTATTTT
>17|many|TRBD2|TRBV5-1|TRBJ2-7
CASSPGLAGADSYEQYF
TGCGCCAGCAGCCCGGGACTAGCGGGAGCGGACTCCTACGAGCAGTACTTC
>12|few|.|TRBV21-1|TRBJ1-1
CASSKVGSEAFF
TGTGCCAGCAGCAAAGTAGGCAGTGAAGCTTTCTTT
>15|many|.|TRBV14|TRBJ1-2
CASSQEHGAAYGYTF
TGTGCCAGCAGCCAAGAACATGGGGCAGCCTATGGCTACACCTTC
>15|.|TRBD1|TRBV7-7|TRBJ2-1
CASSELQGAGNEQFF
TGTGCTAGCAGCGAGCTCCAGGGGGCCGGGAATGAGCAGTTCTTC
>12|.|.|TRBV7-9|TRBJ1-2
CASSFTGGLETF
TGTGCCAGCAGCTTCACGGGGGGTTTAGAGACCTTC
>13|many|.|TRBV10-2|TRBJ1-1
CASSGGRHTEAFF
TGCGCCAGCAGTGGAGGGCGGCACACTGAAGCTTTCTTT
>13|.|.|TRBV7-7|TRBJ1-1
CASSLDWSGEAFF
TGTGCTAGCAGCTTGGACTGGTCCGGTGAAGCTTTCTTT
>15|.|.|TRBV14|TRBJ1-1
CASSQKGRYWAEAFF
TGTGCCAGCAGCCAAAAGGGGAGGTACTGGGCTGAAGCTTTCTTT
>15|many|.|TRBV18|TRBJ2-1
CASSPEQGSSGEQFF
TGTGCCAGCTCACCAGAACAGGGATCGTCAGGTGAGCAGTTCTTC
>13|.|.|TRBV28|TRBJ1-1
CASSLAREAEAFF
TGTGCCAGCAGTTTGGCGAGGGAGGCTGAAGCTTTCTTT
>14|.|TRBD1|TRBV7-9|TRBJ1-1
CASSLGTGGAEAFF
TGTGCCAGCAGCTTAGGGACAGGAGGGGCTGAAGCTTTCTTT
>13|many|.|TRBV5-1|TRBJ2-7
CASSLEGIGEQYF
TGCGCCAGCAGCTTGGAGGGAATCGGCGAGCAGTACTTC
>14|many|TRBD1|TRBV6-6|TRBJ2-5
CASLRDRGWETQYF
TGTGCCAGCCTTCGGGACAGGGGATGGGAGACCCAGTACTTC
>11|.|.|TRBV12-3/TRBV12-4|TRBJ1-1
CASSLAGGAFF
TGTGCCAGCAGTTTAGCGGGGGGGGCTTTCTTT
>12|many|.|TRBV12-3/TRBV12-4|TRBJ1-2
CASSLAQYGYTF
TGTGCCAGCAGTTTAGCCCAGTATGGCTACACCTTC
>13|.|.|TRBV12-3/TRBV12-4|TRBJ2-7
CASSPIGLYEQYF
TGTGCCAGCAGCCCTATAGGGTTGTACGAGCAGTACTTC
>12|.|TRBD1|TRBV10-3|TRBJ2-7
CVMGNRGYEQYF
TGTGTCATGGGAAACAGGGGATACGAGCAGTACTTC
>8|many|.|TRBV29-1|TRBJ1-1
CVSTEAFF
TGCGTCTCCACTGAAGCTTTCTTT
>14|many|.|TRBV20-1|TRBJ2-5
CSARTPAGWETQYF
TGCAGTGCTAGGACCCCGGCAGGCTGGGAGACCCAGTACTTC
>14|.|TRBD2|TRBV13|TRBJ2-1
CASSFTSGSPEQFF
TGTGCCAGCAGCTTTACTAGCGGGAGCCCTGAGCAGTTCTTC
>15|.|.|TRBV12-3/TRBV12-4|TRBJ1-1
CASSSWGGEYTEAFF
TGTGCCAGCAGTTCATGGGGAGGAGAATACACTGAAGCTTTCTTT
>14|few|.|TRBV7-6|TRBJ2-7
CASSLGGSIYEQYF
TGTGCCAGCAGCTTAGGCGGCAGCATCTACGAGCAGTACTTC
>13|.|.|TRBV4-1|TRBJ2-5
CASSQVDQETQYF
TGCGCCAGCAGCCAAGTAGACCAAGAGACCCAGTACTTC
>16|few|TRBD2|TRBV4-2|TRBJ2-1
CASSSRLLAGADEQFF
TGTGCCAGCAGCTCACGACTACTAGCGGGAGCCGATGAGCAGTTCTTC
>16|.|TRBD1|TRBV27|TRBJ2-5
CASSLAARTGTGTQYF
TGTGCCAGCAGTTTAGCAGCTAGGACAGGGACGGGGACCCAGTACTTC
>18|.|TRBD2|TRBV12-3/TRBV12-4|TRBJ2-1
CASSFRITGTSGRNEQFF
TGTGCCAGCAGTTTCCGAATCACCGGGACTAGCGGGAGGAATGAGCAGTTCTTC